The 27 T cell receptor beta chains listed next were all sequenced from one sample in a study of T-cell reconstitution after alpha-beta-depleted transplantation in children. Library preparation (for TCRbeta) was performed with unique molecular identifiers. From the PCR reads, TCRdb called clonotypes with MiXCR, one entry per CDR3 protein. The table shows fewer than 700,000 distinct CDR3 sequences, with roughly 24% occurring only once. Material: PBMCs, mostly from graft donor cells, obtained 360 days after TCRalphabeta/CD19-depleted stem cell transplant. These receptors were collected from a boy younger than two who had a stem cell transplant for acute myeloid leukemia, so the T cells may come from the graft donor.

The table lists this clonotype with many counts. J is TRBJ2-1 and V is TRBV7-2; D not resolved. V was pared by 6 bases and J by 9 bases, with 12 bases between. The CDR3 is 12 residues long. CDR1 is SGHTA and CDR2 is FQGNSA in the germline V gene. The CDR3 reads CASRLSTAEQFF. CDR3 bases: TGTGCCAGCAGGTTAAGTACGGCTGAGCAGTTCTTC. The variable domain in full, completed from reference TRBV7-2 and TRBJ2-1, reads GAGVSQSPSNKVTEKGKDVELRCDPISGHTALYWYRQSLGQGLEFLIYFQGNSAPDKSGLPSDRFSAERTGGSVSTLTIQRTQQEDSAVYLCASRLSTAEQFFGPGTRLTVL.

The chain couples TRBV5-1 to TRBJ2-3, with TRBD2 matching 10 bases. V was pared by 0 bases and J by 0 bases, with 1 base of the junction left unmatched. CDR1 and CDR2 (germline): SGHRS, YFSETQ. This CDR3 contains 16 residues. The CDR3: CASSLVLAGSTDTQYF. CDR3 DNA: TGCGCCAGCAGCTTGGTACTAGCGGGGAGCACAGATACGCAGTATTTT.

This clonotype was recorded many times. CDR3 residues: CASSYGILYEQYV. In DNA form, the CDR3 reads TGTGCCAGCAGTTACGGGATCCTCTACGAGCAGTACGTC. The genes are TRBV12-3 or TRBV12-4 and TRBJ2-7, with D possibly matching TRBD2 (5 bases). Trimming left V 4 bases short and J 3 bases short, with 10 bases between. The CDR3 is made up of 13 amino acids.

The sample holds a few counts of this clonotype. The gene calls are TRBV12-3 or TRBV12-4 and TRBJ1-5; 8 bases are shared with TRBD1. The junction had 3 bases not matched to a gene; V was cut back by 8 bases and J by 3 bases. The CDR3 has 13 amino acids. The CDR3: CASGTGYNQPQHF. In DNA, the CDR3 is TGTGCCAGCGGGACAGGTTACAATCAGCCCCAGCATTTT.

V is TRBV7-9 and J is TRBJ2-3; no reliable D call. Germline V gives CDR1 SEHNR, CDR2 FQNEAQ (reference sequence). The CDR3 spans 12 residues. V was cut by 1 base and J by 8 bases, with 7 bases left in between. CDR3 DNA: TGTGCCAGCAGCTTAGATGGTATTACGCAGTATTTT. This codes for CASSLDGITQYF.

The V call is TRBV28, the J call TRBJ1-5, with a possible D match to TRBD1 (5 bases). V dropped 6 bases and J dropped 0 bases, with 9 bases sitting between them. The CDR3 runs 14 residues. The V gene's germline CDR1 is MDHEN and CDR2 SYDVKM. CDR3 region: CASRTDTSNQPQHF. The CDR3 coding sequence is TGTGCCAGCAGGACAGACACTAGCAATCAGCCCCAGCATTTT.

This chain links TRBV5-1 with TRBJ2-3; no definite D call. Germline values: CDR1 SGHRS, CDR2 YFSETQ. The V and J ends lost 4 bases and 3 bases respectively, with 18 bases between them. The CDR3 is 16 amino acids. The CDR3 nucleotides read TGCGCCAGCAGCCCCTACCTCTACCGTCGGACAGATACGCAGTATTTT. Translated: CASSPYLYRRTDTQYF.

The chain has TRBV20-1 and TRBJ1-3; D uncertain. Germline CDR1 is DFQATT and CDR2 is SNEGSKA (reference sequence). Trimming left V 3 bases short and J 0 bases short, with 12 bases between. The CDR3 totals 15 residues. The CDR3, as DNA: TGCAGTGCTAGCGGCCAGTTTTTCTCTGGAAACACCATATATTTT. As protein: CSASGQFFSGNTIYF.

In this sample, this clonotype turned up a few times. The rearrangement links TRBV12-3 or TRBV12-4 to TRBJ2-5; no clear D gene. The ends were cut back, 4 bases at V and 1 base at J, with 10 bases in the middle. CDR3 length: 14 amino acids. For the CDR3, the DNA is TGTGCCAGCAGTTATAACAGCTTCCAAGAGACCCAGTACTTC. This translates into CASSYNSFQETQYF.

The chain has TRBV15 and TRBJ2-1, with D perhaps TRBD2 (6 bases). V was trimmed by 9 bases and J by 0 bases, leaving 15 bases between them. This CDR3 contains 15 residues. Per the germline V gene, CDR1 is LNHNV and CDR2 is YYDKDF (reference sequence). The CDR3 nucleotides are TGTGCCACAAACCGGGACTCAAGCTCCTACAATGAGCAGTTCTTC. Protein: CATNRDSSSYNEQFF.

This clonotype has only a few counts. The rearrangement joins TRBV20-1 to TRBJ2-1; no clear D. CDR1 is DFQATT, CDR2 SNEGSKA, per germline (reference sequence). The CDR3 length is 11 residues. The ends were cut back, 0 bases at V and 8 bases at J, with 5 bases in the middle. The CDR3 nucleotides read TGCAGTGCTAGAGATGAGGATGAGCAGTTCTTC. Its protein is CSARDEDEQFF.

The sample holds one count of this clonotype. The gene calls are TRBV6-5 and TRBJ2-5, with 8 bases matching TRBD1. Germline assignment: CDR1 MNHEY and CDR2 SVGAGI. V lost 4 bases to trimming and J lost 4 bases; unmatched junction nucleotides: 17. This CDR3 region has 18 residues. CDR3 loop: CASSSQLIPGQASETQYF. The CDR3 DNA sequence: TGTGCCAGCAGTTCTCAACTTATTCCGGGACAGGCTTCAGAGACCCAGTACTTC.

This clonotype was picked up many times. CDR3 residues: CASIPGGLPTNEQFF. The CDR3 nucleotides are TGTGCCAGCATCCCGGGGGGGCTTCCTACCAATGAGCAGTTCTTC. The chain couples TRBV12-3 or TRBV12-4 to TRBJ2-1, with TRBD2 matching 8 bases. V lost 7 bases to trimming and J lost 6 bases; unmatched junction nucleotides: 11. The CDR3 has 15 amino acids.

J is TRBJ1-2 and V is TRBV25-1, with D perhaps matching TRBD1 (6 bases). Trimming shortened V by 3 bases and J by 0 bases, and 14 bases separated the two germline ends. CDR1 is MGHDK, CDR2 SYGVNS, per germline. This CDR3 comprises 16 residues. The CDR3 DNA reads TGTGCCAGCAGTGATGGTGTGGGGACACCTAACTATGGCTACACCTTC. It yields the protein CASSDGVGTPNYGYTF.

The chain is built from TRBV7-2 and TRBJ1-6; D is undetermined. The V gene lost 5 bases and the J gene lost 0 bases, with 14 bases spanning the gap. This CDR3 spans 17 amino acids. In germline, CDR1 is SGHTA, CDR2 FQGNSA. CDR3 protein: CASSLAEISSYNSPLHF. The CDR3 region has the DNA TGTGCCAGCAGCCTGGCGGAGATCAGCTCCTATAATTCACCCCTCCACTTT.

Ten or more counts support this clonotype. This chain links TRBV29-1 with TRBJ1-2, with D unclear. V lost 6 bases and J lost 7, with 6 bases in between. CDR1 is SQVTM and CDR2 is ANQGSEA in the germline V gene. The CDR3 length is 9 residues. CDR3 sequence reads: CSVDPGYTF. In nucleotides, the CDR3 is TGCAGCGTCGATCCTGGCTACACCTTC.

This clonotype was seen a few times. V is TRBV6-1 and J is TRBJ2-3; 9 nucleotides match TRBD2. This CDR3 contains 14 residues. V lost 6 bases and J lost 3; bases outside the gene matches: 4. CDR1 and CDR2 from the germline V gene are MNHNS and SASEGT. CDR3 in amino acids: CASRRGGPTDTQYF. The CDR3 DNA reads TGTGCCAGCAGGCGGGGGGGCCCGACAGATACGCAGTATTTT.

There are many counts of this clonotype. The chain recombines TRBV29-1 with TRBJ2-7; D is unresolved. With 6 bases removed from V and 2 bases from J, the gap between germline ends came to 8 bases. This CDR3 region has 11 residues. The germline V gene encodes CDR1 SQVTM and CDR2 ANQGSEA. The CDR3 reads CSVESTYEQYF. The CDR3, as DNA: TGCAGCGTGGAGAGTACCTACGAGCAGTACTTC.

This sequence joins TRBV7-2 and TRBJ1-2; D may be TRBD1 (5 bases). Germline V lookup: CDR1 SGHTA, CDR2 FQGNSA. This CDR3 is 11 amino acids long. Trimming left V 4 bases short and J 7 bases short, with 7 bases between. CDR3: CASSSGAGYTF. The CDR3, as DNA: TGTGCCAGCAGCTCCGGGGCTGGCTACACCTTC.

This clonotype was seen a handful of times. The rearrangement joins TRBV24-1 to TRBJ2-1; no clear D. The CDR3 length is 13 residues. The V gene's germline CDR1 is KGHDR and CDR2 SFDVKD. Trimming shortened V by 1 base and J by 8 bases, and 8 bases separated the two germline ends. The CDR3 DNA reads as TGTGCCACCAGTGATTTAAAGACGGATGAGCAGTTCTTC. It specifies CATSDLKTDEQFF.

This chain connects TRBV4-3 to TRBJ2-5; 7 nucleotides agree with TRBD2. CDR1 LGHNA and CDR2 YSLEER come from the germline V gene. V lost 1 base, J lost 4 bases, and 6 bases stayed unmatched. The CDR3 runs to 15 residues. CDR3 protein: CASSQGTSVGETQYF. The CDR3 bases are TGCGCCAGCAGCCAAGGTACTAGCGTTGGAGAGACCCAGTACTTC.

This clonotype was observed a few times. V gene TRBV3-1 combines with J gene TRBJ2-3; D call uncertain. The CDR3 covers 14 residues. Trimming stripped 1 base from V and 8 bases from J, with 13 bases between. CDR1 is LGHDT, CDR2 YNNKEL, per germline (reference sequence). The CDR3 loop reads CASSQALQPGTQYF. The CDR3 DNA reads as TGTGCCAGCAGCCAAGCCCTCCAGCCCGGTACGCAGTATTTT.

This clonotype came up many times. The chain combines TRBV29-1 with TRBJ2-7; D unclear. Trimming removed 1 base at V and 4 bases at J, with 11 bases between. This CDR3 contains 13 residues. CDR1 is SQVTM, CDR2 ANQGSEA, per germline. The DNA for the CDR3 is TGCAGCGTTGAAGGCAACACCCTTTACGAGCAGTACTTC. Protein sequence: CSVEGNTLYEQYF.

Remarks on this clonotype: A much larger clone differs by one base, so this may be a read error. This chain links TRBV6-1 with TRBJ2-3, with D uncertain. This CDR3 region has 12 residues. Per germline, CDR1 MNHNS and CDR2 SASEGT. The V end lost 7 bases, the J end lost 7 bases, and 12 bases lay between the germline ends. CDR3 bases: TGTGCCAGCATCAACAGCTCACATACGCAGTATTTT. It specifies CASINSSHTQYF.

The chain is built from TRBV6-1 and TRBJ2-5, with 9 bases lining up with TRBD1. V dropped 5 bases and J dropped 1; count of bases not matched to a gene: 2. The length of the CDR3 is 14 residues. In germline, CDR1 is MNHNS, CDR2 SASEGT. The DNA for the CDR3 is TGTGCCAGCAGTACAGGGGGCATCCAAGAGACCCAGTACTTC. Translated: CASSTGGIQETQYF.

Comments on this clonotype: An end of the junction does not agree with germline; a read error may underlie this. V gene TRBV4-3 combines with J gene TRBJ2-7; 10 bases agree with TRBD1. This CDR3 has 16 amino acids. CDR1 and CDR2 (germline): LGHNA, YSLEER. The CDR3 protein is CASSQRGQGGSYELYF. For the CDR3, the DNA is TGCGCCAGCAGCCAACGTGGACAGGGGGGCTCCTACGAGCTGTACTTC.

This clonotype was observed many times. The chain uses TRBV15 and TRBJ2-5; the match to TRBD1 covers 7 bases. Germline CDR1 reads LNHNV; CDR2 reads YYDKDF (reference sequence). The CDR3 runs to 14 residues. The J segment lost 5 bases and the V segment lost 5 bases, leaving 8 bases of the junction unmatched. DNA of the CDR3: TGTGCCACCAGCGTTGACAGGGCCGGGGAGACCCAGTACTTC. It specifies CATSVDRAGETQYF.